This T cell receptor beta chain comes out of a study of monozygotic twins with inflammatory bowel disease. Germline assignment: CDR1 MNHNS and CDR2 SASEGT. The CDR3 contains 15 residues. Making each TCR library took around 3,300 ng of total RNA. TCRdb derives one entry per CDR3 protein from the 5' RACE reads, leaving out DNA. This table lists roughly 330,000 distinct CDR3 sequences. The blood volume drawn from each donor was roughly 2.5 ml. Whole blood, unsorted for T cells, was the source of total RNA. The chain is built from TRBV6-1 and TRBJ1-5; TCRdb's D call, TRBD1, is unchecked because there is no DNA. This clonotype was sampled from a human donor with ulcerative colitis or Crohn's disease, or a healthy co-twin of an affected twin (not recorded which). Sequencing input: blood. This chain's CDR3 is CASNTGPNKSSPQHF.